Each of the 24 T cell receptor beta chains below was sequenced from the same sample in a study of cytomegalovirus exposure and HLA in healthy donors. Generated by immunoSEQ multiplex PCR, the TCRdb table keeps only in-frame clones and is missing some. The sample lists about 160,000 clones; about nine tenths were seen once. The sequenced sample was PBMCs. These receptor sequences come from a woman younger than 30 in good health and CMV-seropositive.

In this sample, this clone turned up once. The rearrangement uses TRBV11-3 and TRBJ2-1; maybe TRBD2 (6 bases). Per the germline V gene, CDR1 is SGHNT and CDR2 is YENEEA. CDR3 length: 13 residues. Trimming took 6 bases from V and 10 from J, leaving 16 bases between them. CDR3: CASRGGVGLEQFF. The CDR3 DNA is TGTGCCAGCAGGGGCGGGGTAGGCCTGGAGCAGTTCTTC. Full variable domain (remainder filled in from reference TRBV11-3 and TRBJ2-1): EAGVVQSPRYKIIEKKQPVAFWCNPISGHNTLYWYLQNLGQGPELLIRYENEEAVDDSQLPKDRFSAERLKGVDSTLKIQPAELGDSAVYLCASRGGVGLEQFFGPGTRLTVL.

This chain uses TRBV6-5 with TRBJ2-5, with a weak D call TRBD1 (6 bases). The CDR3 contains 13 residues. Germline V gene data show CDR1 as MNHEY and CDR2 as SVGAGI. V shed 8 bases and J shed 5 bases, with 15 bases lying between them. CDR3 coding DNA: TGTGCCAGCCAACGGACAGTTCGTGAGACCCAGTACTTC. It encodes CASQRTVRETQYF.

This chain joins TRBV10-3 and TRBJ2-7; D possibly corresponds to TRBD2 (6 bases). Looked up from germline, CDR1 is ENHRY and CDR2 is SYGVKD. The germline V and J ends were trimmed by 2 bases and 2 bases, with 7 bases remaining between them. This CDR3 spans 13 amino acids. CDR3 in DNA: TGTGCCATCAGTGAGCGGGGGACCTACGAGCAGTACTTC. This gives the protein CAISERGTYEQYF.

The chain combines TRBV4-2 with TRBJ1-1; D is ambiguous. V lost 0 bases, J lost 4 bases, and 12 bases lay in between. Germline CDR1 reads LGHNA; CDR2 reads YNFKEQ. CDR3 length equals 15 residues. CDR3 sequence reads: CASSQESYAGTEAFF. The CDR3 DNA reads as TGTGCCAGCAGCCAAGAGAGTTACGCGGGCACTGAAGCTTTCTTT.

The chain has TRBV7-2 and TRBJ1-5; D gene uncertain. This CDR3 is 16 amino acids long. Deletions cut 5 bases from V and 0 bases from J, with 14 bases between. Germline lookup yields CDR1 SGHTA and CDR2 FQGNSA. The CDR3: CASSPGLARSNQPQHF. The DNA for the CDR3 is TGTGCCAGCAGCCCAGGCCTTGCACGTAGCAATCAGCCCCAGCATTTT.

This chain links TRBV10-2 with TRBJ1-2; 7 bases map to TRBD1. Germline values: CDR1 WSHSY, CDR2 SAAADI. The V and J ends lost 2 bases and 6 bases, in that order; junction bases with no gene match: 9. The CDR3 contains 15 residues. This CDR3 reads CASSEDPGGFDGYTF. CDR3 sequence (DNA): TGCGCCAGCAGTGAGGATCCAGGGGGGTTCGATGGCTACACCTTC.

The CDR3 bases are TGTGCCAGCAGCCCACAGACAGGGACAGATACGCAGTATTTT. Protein sequence: CASSPQTGTDTQYF. This chain uses TRBV7-2 with TRBJ2-3; 7 bases align to TRBD1. The germline gives CDR1 SGHTA, CDR2 FQGNSA. Trimming cost V 5 bases and J 3 bases; bases outside gene matches: 5. CDR3 size: 14 residues.

V usage is TRBV11-2 and J usage is TRBJ2-5, with D perhaps TRBD1 (6 bases). This CDR3 comprises 14 residues. V lost 2 bases to trimming and J lost 5 bases, with 12 bases between them. CDR1 SGHAT and CDR2 FQNNGV come from the germline V gene. CDR3 nucleotides: TGTGCCAGCAGCTTAAATCAGGGGCGCGAGACCCAGTACTTC. This translates into CASSLNQGRETQYF.

The V gene is TRBV11-3, the J gene TRBJ2-2; tentatively, D is TRBD2 (6 bases). Trimming stripped 7 bases from V and 7 bases from J, with 19 bases between. The CDR3 totals 15 residues. In germline, CDR1 is SGHNT, CDR2 YENEEA. This CDR3 reads CASTVERADNGELFF. CDR3 DNA sequence: TGTGCCAGCACCGTCGAGCGGGCGGACAACGGGGAGCTGTTTTTT.

The chain links TRBV7-9 to TRBJ1-5; D is uncertain. The CDR3 runs to 15 residues. The germline V gene has CDR1 SEHNR and CDR2 FQNEAQ (reference sequence). Trimming pared 4 bases from V and 3 bases from J, leaving 13 bases between. The CDR3, as DNA: TGTGCCAGCAGCTCCCTACTGCCTTTCAATCAGCCCCAGCATTTT. Translating it yields CASSSLLPFNQPQHF.

This clone came up once. The chain couples TRBV9 to TRBJ1-1; D not certain. Trimming took off 4 bases at V and 0 bases at J, with 13 bases between the two ends. Germline V gene data show CDR1 as SGDLS and CDR2 as YYNGEE. The CDR3 runs 15 residues. The CDR3 is CASSPDPGMNTEAFF. The CDR3, as DNA: TGTGCCAGCAGCCCCGACCCGGGGATGAACACTGAAGCTTTCTTT.

This clone was seen a few times. V is TRBV4-1 and J is TRBJ1-5; D is unresolved. The CDR3 consists of 14 residues. The V gene lost 3 bases and the J gene lost 4 bases, with 10 bases spanning the gap. Germline values: CDR1 MGHRA, CDR2 YSYEKL. CDR3 amino acids: CASSQVGSNQPQHF. The CDR3 bases are TGCGCCAGCAGCCAGGTTGGGAGTAATCAGCCCCAGCATTTT.

The chain combines TRBV11-2 with TRBJ1-1; D is unclear. Per the germline V gene, CDR1 is SGHAT and CDR2 is FQNNGV. Deletions cut 1 base from V and 4 bases from J, with 10 bases between. The CDR3 consists of 14 residues. The CDR3 sequence: CASSLAYRSTEAFF. CDR3 nucleotides: TGTGCCAGCAGCTTAGCGTACCGCAGCACTGAAGCTTTCTTT.

The chain couples TRBV9 to TRBJ2-7, with 7 positions matching TRBD1. Looked up from germline, CDR1 is SGDLS and CDR2 is YYNGEE. The trim removed 4 bases at V and 4 bases at J, leaving 5 bases unmatched. CDR3 length: 13 residues. CDR3 nucleotide sequence: TGTGCCAGCAGCCTAATGACAGGGTACGAGCAGTACTTC. This gives the protein CASSLMTGYEQYF.

This clone showed up just once. The chain joins TRBV11-2 to TRBJ1-1, with TRBD1 as a possible D gene (5 bases). CDR1 and CDR2 from the germline V gene are SGHAT and FQNNGV. The CDR3 spans 16 residues. Between the trimmed V and J ends, which lost 1 base and 4 bases, there was a span of 16 bases. CDR3 in amino acids: CASSLVGGNVVTEAFF. The CDR3, as DNA: TGTGCCAGCAGCTTAGTCGGGGGGAACGTGGTCACTGAAGCTTTCTTT. Variable domain in full (rest from reference TRBV11-2 and TRBJ1-1): EAGVAQSPRYKIIEKRQSVAFWCNPISGHATLYWYQQILGQGPKLLIQFQNNGVVDDSQLPKDRFSAERLKGVDSTLKIQPAKLEDSAVYLCASSLVGGNVVTEAFFGQGTRLTVV.

The chain joins TRBV10-1 to TRBJ2-2, with D unresolved. This CDR3 is built from 13 residues. Germline lookup yields CDR1 WNHNN and CDR2 SYGVQD (reference sequence). V was pared by 5 bases and J by 6 bases, with 10 bases between. The CDR3 is CASSFSPAGELFF. For the CDR3, the DNA is TGCGCCAGCAGTTTTAGCCCTGCCGGGGAGCTGTTTTTT.

This rearrangement joins TRBV14 to TRBJ2-3, with a possible D match to TRBD1 (5 bases). Trimming removed 5 bases from V and 3 bases from J, with 9 bases in between. CDR1 SGHDN and CDR2 FVKESK come from the germline V gene. The CDR3 totals 13 residues. This CDR3 is CASSLRQTDTQYF. CDR3 coding DNA: TGTGCCAGCAGCTTGCGACAGACAGATACGCAGTATTTT.

The gene calls are TRBV19 and TRBJ2-7, with 16 bases matching TRBD2. CDR3 size: 18 residues. Germline V gene data show CDR1 as LNHDA and CDR2 as SQIVND (reference sequence). J was trimmed by 5 bases and V by 9 bases; bases with no gene match: 16. The chain's CDR3 is CARNLPGTSGRAKDEQYF. Here the CDR3 DNA reads TGTGCCAGAAACCTCCCCGGGACTAGCGGGAGGGCCAAGGACGAGCAGTACTTC.

This chain joins TRBV28 and TRBJ2-5; TRBD2 agrees at 7 bases. Per germline, CDR1 MDHEN and CDR2 SYDVKM. This CDR3 is built from 14 residues. Trimming cost V 4 bases and J 4 bases; bases outside gene matches: 6. The CDR3 loop is CASSSRGVVETQYF. DNA of the CDR3: TGTGCCAGCAGTTCTCGGGGGGTTGTAGAGACCCAGTACTTC.

The chain uses TRBV14 and TRBJ2-5, with 8 positions matching TRBD2. Trimming removed 0 bases from V and 3 bases from J; junction bases left unmatched: 9. The CDR3 runs to 17 residues. The germline V gene encodes CDR1 SGHDN and CDR2 FVKESK. CDR3 loop: CASSQDFFSGTKETQYF. CDR3 coding DNA: TGTGCCAGCAGCCAAGATTTTTTTAGCGGGACCAAAGAGACCCAGTACTTC. The whole variable domain, remainder taken from reference TRBV14 and TRBJ2-5, is EAGVTQFPSHSVIEKGQTVTLRCDPISGHDNLYWYRRVMGKEIKFLLHFVKESKQDESGMPNNRFLAERTGGTYSTLKVQPAELEDSGVYFCASSQDFFSGTKETQYFGPGTRLLVL.

The chain uses TRBV10-3 and TRBJ2-7, with 13 bases fitting TRBD2. CDR1 and CDR2 (germline): ENHRY, SYGVKD. The V segment lost 3 bases and the J segment 9 bases; nucleotides outside the gene matches: 8. This CDR3 contains 15 residues. CDR3: CAISDYTSGRARQYF. The CDR3 DNA reads TGTGCCATCAGTGACTACACTAGCGGGAGGGCCAGGCAGTACTTC.

The chain links TRBV4-1 to TRBJ2-1; a possible D gene is TRBD2 (7 bases). The V gene lost 8 bases and the J gene lost 6 bases, with 11 bases spanning the gap. Looked up from germline, CDR1 is MGHRA and CDR2 is YSYEKL. The CDR3 covers 12 residues. Here the CDR3 reads CASEGGVNEQFF. DNA of the CDR3: TGCGCCAGCGAAGGGGGGGTCAATGAGCAGTTCTTC.

In DNA, the CDR3 is TGTGCCCTGGGGGCCGCTAGCGGGAGAGATTTAGATACGCAGTATTTT. Translation: CALGAASGRDLDTQYF. The rearrangement uses TRBV30 and TRBJ2-3, with 10 bases lining up with TRBD2. CDR1 is GTSNPN, CDR2 SVGIG, per germline (reference sequence). After removal of 8 bases from V and 5 bases from J, the junction contained 16 bases not matched to a gene. The CDR3 sequence is 16 residues long.

The chain has TRBV18 and TRBJ1-1, with D possibly matching TRBD1 (5 bases). Germline CDR1 KGHSH, CDR2 LQKENI. The V end was cut by 5 bases, the J end by 1 base, with 11 bases between. The CDR3 is made up of 14 amino acids. The CDR3 DNA reads TGTGCCAGCTCAGTCCGGGGGGAGAACACTGAAGCTTTCTTT. Translation: CASSVRGENTEAFF.